This T cell receptor (beta chain) derives from a study of cytomegalovirus exposure and HLA in healthy donors. V lost 2 bases to trimming and J lost 4 bases; unmatched junction nucleotides: 7. Germline lookup yields CDR1 MNHEY and CDR2 SMNVEV (reference sequence). This CDR3 region has 15 residues. The data were produced by immunoSEQ multiplex PCR, yet TCRdb's version contains in-frame clones alone and is incomplete. The sample has 70,000 to 95,000 clones; more than 85% are singletons. The TCR was taken from a woman aged 25 to 39 in good health and CMV-seronegative. This sequence joins TRBV27 and TRBJ1-2; TRBD1 matches 7 bases. Sequencing was performed on PBMCs. The CDR3 is CASSLGDRDGYGYTF. In DNA form, the CDR3 reads TGTGCCAGCAGTTTAGGCGACAGGGACGGCTATGGCTACACCTTC.